The 22 T cell receptor beta chains below were found in one sample sequenced in a study of blood T cell repertoires in COVID-19. Some clones are missing from TCRdb's copy, which holds only in-frame ones; the method was immunoSEQ multiplex PCR. Here the sample spans about 200,000 clones, around 84% being singletons. Specimen: peripheral blood. The receptors stem from a man of 80 years or more with acute or convalescent COVID-19.

V usage is TRBV3-1 (or the pseudogene TRBV3-2) and J usage is TRBJ1-5; tentative D call: TRBD1 (5 bases). Trimming took 3 bases from V and 3 from J, leaving 9 bases between them. The CDR3 runs 14 residues. The germline gives CDR1 LGHDT, CDR2 YNNKEL (reference sequence). CDR3 in amino acids: CASSHQGHNQPQHF. CDR3 coding DNA: TGTGCCAGCAGCCACCAGGGCCACAATCAGCCCCAGCATTTT.

This chain uses TRBV5-6 with TRBJ1-6; TRBD1 might be the D (5 bases). Trimming shortened V by 4 bases and J by 5 bases, and 16 bases separated the two germline ends. Looked up from germline, CDR1 is SGHDT and CDR2 is YYEEEE. This CDR3 is built from 16 residues. The CDR3 spells CASSDRPGLNNSPLHF. The CDR3 DNA follows: TGTGCCAGCAGCGATCGGCCGGGACTAAATAATTCACCCCTCCACTTT.

V usage is TRBV29-1 and J usage is TRBJ2-5, with D perhaps matching TRBD1 (6 bases). V lost 7 bases to trimming and J lost 2 bases, with 8 bases between them. CDR3 length equals 11 residues. From germline, CDR1 is SQVTM and CDR2 ANQGSEA. CDR3 amino acids: CSGQEQETQYF. The CDR3, as DNA: TGCAGCGGACAGGAACAAGAGACCCAGTACTTC.

The gene calls are TRBV9 and TRBJ2-3; 12 positions match TRBD2. Germline CDR1 and CDR2: SGDLS and YYNGEE. The CDR3 has 15 amino acids. V lost 0 bases, J lost 9 bases, and 5 bases stayed unmatched. The CDR3 bases are TGTGCCAGCAGCGTAGGACTAGCGGGAGAGCAGACGCAGTATTTT. Its protein is CASSVGLAGEQTQYF.

This clone showed up just a few times. This rearrangement joins TRBV13 to TRBJ1-5; D unresolved. The CDR3 is made up of 13 amino acids. From germline, CDR1 is PRHDT and CDR2 FYEKMQ (reference sequence). V dropped 0 bases and J dropped 7 bases, with 7 bases sitting between them. In DNA, the CDR3 is TGTGCCAGCAGCTTAGGGCGGGCCCAGCCCCAGCATTTT. As protein: CASSLGRAQPQHF.

This clone was counted between two and nine times. The chain employs TRBV4-2 and TRBJ2-7; tentatively, D is TRBD1 (6 bases). Trimming left V 3 bases short and J 0 bases short, with 9 bases between. The V gene's germline CDR1 is LGHNA and CDR2 YNFKEQ. The CDR3 spans 14 residues. The CDR3 coding sequence is TGTGCCAGCAGCCACCGGGACAACTCCTACGAGCAGTACTTC. It is translated as CASSHRDNSYEQYF.

The chain carries TRBV2 and TRBJ2-7; possible D gene TRBD2, 5 bases. V gave up 6 bases and J gave up 2 bases, with 11 bases separating them. The CDR3 is 13 residues long. Germline V gene data show CDR1 as SNHLY and CDR2 as FYNNEI. Written as DNA, the CDR3 is TGTGCCAGCAGGGGAGACGGAACCTACGAGCAGTACTTC. The encoded protein is CASRGDGTYEQYF.

The CDR3: CASSLGGTGADTQYF. CDR3 sequence (DNA): TGTGCCAGCAGCTTGGGCGGGACAGGGGCAGATACGCAGTATTTT. J is TRBJ2-3 and V is TRBV5-4, with TRBD1 matching over 10 bases. Trimming took 0 bases from V and 4 from J; bases not matched to a gene: 2. In germline, CDR1 is SGHNT, CDR2 YYREEE (reference sequence). CDR3 length equals 15 residues.

The chain employs TRBV5-1 and TRBJ2-1; tentative D call: TRBD2 (6 bases). In germline, CDR1 is SGHRS, CDR2 YFSETQ. This CDR3 spans 16 amino acids. With 0 bases removed from V and 1 base from J, the gap between germline ends came to 11 bases. CDR3 nucleotides: TGCGCCAGCAGCTTGGTTGGCGGGGCATCCTACAATGAGCAGTTCTTC. As protein: CASSLVGGASYNEQFF.

V is TRBV7-2 and J is TRBJ2-1, with D unresolved. The germline V and J ends were trimmed by 7 bases and 4 bases, with 14 bases remaining between them. The CDR3 runs 14 residues. Germline-derived CDR1 and CDR2 are SGHTA and FQGNSA. The CDR3 DNA is TGTGCCAGCATTCCCCGCGCATCTTACAATGAGCAGTTCTTC. Its protein is CASIPRASYNEQFF.

V gene TRBV7-2 combines with J gene TRBJ2-3; 10 bases map to TRBD2. CDR1 is SGHTA, CDR2 FQGNSA, per germline. The V segment lost 6 bases and the J segment 1 base; nucleotides outside the gene matches: 4. CDR3 length equals 15 residues. The CDR3 region has the DNA TGTGCCAGCAGTCTTCTAGCGGGAGGCACAGATACGCAGTATTTT. This codes for CASSLLAGGTDTQYF.

V usage is TRBV29-1 and J usage is TRBJ2-2; no clear D. The CDR3 is 13 residues long. Germline CDR1 SQVTM, CDR2 ANQGSEA. V was pared by 7 bases and J by 6 bases, with 15 bases between. Written as DNA, the CDR3 is TGCAGCGGGGGTAGAGGTGACCCCGGGGAGCTGTTTTTT. Residues: CSGGRGDPGELFF.

In DNA form, the CDR3 reads TGTGCCAGCTCACCCCGAGCGGCCTACAATGAGCAGTTCTTC. This gives the protein CASSPRAAYNEQFF. V is TRBV18 and J is TRBJ2-1; a possible D gene is TRBD2 (5 bases). Germline CDR1 is KGHSH and CDR2 is LQKENI. The CDR3 length is 14 residues. Trimming cost V 3 bases and J 2 bases, with 8 bases left between them.

The chain carries TRBV5-1 and TRBJ2-2; the D gene is possibly TRBD2 (5 bases). Germline CDR1 and CDR2: SGHRS and YFSETQ. V dropped 4 bases and J dropped 2 bases, with 12 bases sitting between them. The CDR3 runs 15 residues. The CDR3 nucleotides are TGCGCCAGCAGCGTACAACGGGGAAACACCGGGGAGCTGTTTTTT. Encoded protein: CASSVQRGNTGELFF.

The DNA of the CDR3 is TGTGCCAGCTCCAAGACAGGGGGCCAAGAGACCCAGTACTTC. Translating gives CASSKTGGQETQYF. This rearrangement joins TRBV18 to TRBJ2-5; 9 bases fit TRBD1. This CDR3 contains 14 residues. The V gene's germline CDR1 is KGHSH and CDR2 LQKENI. V lost 6 bases and J lost 1; bases outside the gene matches: 3.

The J gene is TRBJ1-3, the V gene TRBV28, with D possibly matching TRBD1 (6 bases). Deletions cut 1 base from V and 4 bases from J, with 11 bases between. Germline V CDR1 and CDR2: MDHEN, SYDVKM. CDR3 length: 15 residues. CDR3 in amino acids: CASSLSQGLGNTIYF. The CDR3 bases are TGTGCCAGCAGTTTATCACAGGGCCTCGGAAACACCATATATTTT.

DNA for the CDR3: TGTGCCAGTAGTGACAGGGGGGACTCCTATAATTCACCCCTCCACTTT. This sequence encodes CASSDRGDSYNSPLHF. V gene TRBV19 combines with J gene TRBJ1-6, with 9 nucleotides matching TRBD1. Per the germline V gene, CDR1 is LNHDA and CDR2 is SQIVND (reference sequence). The CDR3 is 16 amino acids. The junction had 2 bases not matched to a gene; V was cut back by 5 bases and J by 0 bases.

V and J are TRBV19 and TRBJ2-7, with 11 bases fitting TRBD1. Germline V lookup: CDR1 LNHDA, CDR2 SQIVND (reference sequence). After removal of 7 bases from V and 3 bases from J, the junction contained 8 bases not matched to a gene. This CDR3 contains 15 residues. The DNA for the CDR3 is TGTGCCAGTACCAGGACAGGGGGCGGGAGCTACGAGCAGTACTTC. Its translation: CASTRTGGGSYEQYF.

Concerning this clone: Sequence at one end of the junction differs from germline and may be a read error. This rearrangement joins TRBV24-1 to TRBJ2-3; 10 bases map to TRBD2. Germline CDR1 is KGHDR and CDR2 is SFDVKD. This CDR3 spans 17 amino acids. CDR3 DNA: TGTGCCACAAGTGGACCCGCTGGAGCGGGAGGGCCAGATACGCAGTATTTT. The encoded protein is CATSGPAGAGGPDTQYF.

The genes are TRBV6-2 or TRBV6-3 and TRBJ2-1; maybe TRBD2 (5 bases). The CDR3 is 15 amino acids. V was shortened by 4 bases and J by 0 bases, with 10 bases between the two germline ends. CDR1 is MNHEY and CDR2 is SVGEGT in the germline V gene. The CDR3 loop is CASSFERSSYNEQFF. The CDR3 region has the DNA TGTGCCAGCAGTTTCGAGCGGAGCTCCTACAATGAGCAGTTCTTC.

The rearrangement uses TRBV27 and TRBJ2-7; 13 nucleotides line up with TRBD2. The V segment lost 6 bases and the J segment 5 bases; nucleotides outside the gene matches: 7. Germline V gives CDR1 MNHEY, CDR2 SMNVEV (reference sequence). This CDR3 region has 15 residues. This chain's CDR3 is CASRGLAGYFHEQYF. CDR3 nucleotides: TGTGCCAGCAGGGGACTAGCGGGATATTTCCACGAGCAGTACTTC.

This clone occurred once. The rearrangement links TRBV5-5 to TRBJ2-6, with 8 bases identical to TRBD2. J was trimmed by 3 bases and V by 0 bases; bases with no gene match: 8. This CDR3 contains 18 residues. The germline V gene encodes CDR1 SGHKS and CDR2 YYEKEE (reference sequence). The CDR3 region is CASSLAGTRAGGANVLTF. In DNA, the CDR3 is TGTGCCAGCAGCTTGGCCGGGACTAGGGCCGGTGGGGCCAACGTCCTGACTTTC.